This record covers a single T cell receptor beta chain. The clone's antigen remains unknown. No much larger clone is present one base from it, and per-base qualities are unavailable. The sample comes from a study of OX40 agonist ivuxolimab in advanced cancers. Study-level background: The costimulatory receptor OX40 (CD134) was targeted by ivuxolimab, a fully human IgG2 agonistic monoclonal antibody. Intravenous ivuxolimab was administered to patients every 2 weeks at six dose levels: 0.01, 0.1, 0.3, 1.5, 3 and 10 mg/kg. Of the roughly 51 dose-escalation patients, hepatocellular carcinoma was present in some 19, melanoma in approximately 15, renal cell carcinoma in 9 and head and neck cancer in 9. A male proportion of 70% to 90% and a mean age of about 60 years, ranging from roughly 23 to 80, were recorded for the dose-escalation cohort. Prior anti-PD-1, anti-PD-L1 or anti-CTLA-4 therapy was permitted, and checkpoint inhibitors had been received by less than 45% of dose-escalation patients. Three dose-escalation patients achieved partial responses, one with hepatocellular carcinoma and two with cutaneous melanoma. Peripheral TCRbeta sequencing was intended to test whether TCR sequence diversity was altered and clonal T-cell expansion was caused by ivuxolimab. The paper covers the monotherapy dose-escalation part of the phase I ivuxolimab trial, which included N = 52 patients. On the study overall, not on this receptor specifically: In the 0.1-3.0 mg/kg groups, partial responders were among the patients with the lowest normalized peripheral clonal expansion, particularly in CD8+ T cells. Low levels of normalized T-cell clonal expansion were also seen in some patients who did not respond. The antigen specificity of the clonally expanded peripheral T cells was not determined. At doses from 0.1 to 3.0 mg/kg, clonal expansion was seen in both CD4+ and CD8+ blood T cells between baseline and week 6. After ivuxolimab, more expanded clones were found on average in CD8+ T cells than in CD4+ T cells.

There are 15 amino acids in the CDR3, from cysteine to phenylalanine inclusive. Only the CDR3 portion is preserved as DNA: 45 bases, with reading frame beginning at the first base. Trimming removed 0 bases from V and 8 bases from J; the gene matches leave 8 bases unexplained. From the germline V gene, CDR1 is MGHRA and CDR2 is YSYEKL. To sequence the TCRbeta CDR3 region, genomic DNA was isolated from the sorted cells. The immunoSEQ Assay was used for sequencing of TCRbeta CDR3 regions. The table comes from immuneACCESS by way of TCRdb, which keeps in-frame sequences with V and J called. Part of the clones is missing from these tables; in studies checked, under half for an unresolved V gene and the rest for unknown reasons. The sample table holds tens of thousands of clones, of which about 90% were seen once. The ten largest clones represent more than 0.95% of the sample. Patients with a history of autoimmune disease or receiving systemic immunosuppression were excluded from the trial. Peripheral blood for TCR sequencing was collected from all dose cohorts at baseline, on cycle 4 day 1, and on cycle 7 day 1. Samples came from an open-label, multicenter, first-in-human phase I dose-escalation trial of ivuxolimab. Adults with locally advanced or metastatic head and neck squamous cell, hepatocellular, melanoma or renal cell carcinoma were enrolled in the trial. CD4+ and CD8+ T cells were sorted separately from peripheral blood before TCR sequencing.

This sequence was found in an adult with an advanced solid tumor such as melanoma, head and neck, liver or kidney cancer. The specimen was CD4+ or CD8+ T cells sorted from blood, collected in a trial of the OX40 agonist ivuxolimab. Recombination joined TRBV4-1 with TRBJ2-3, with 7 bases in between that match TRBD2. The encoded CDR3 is CASSQETSRGTTQYF. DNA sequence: TGCGCCAGCAGCCAAGAGACTAGCCGGGGGACTACGCAGTATTTT.